The present entry profiles one T cell receptor beta chain with its context. Its antigen is unknown. No base qualities exist here, and no much larger clone lies one base off it. The immunoSEQ Assay was used to sequence TCRbeta CDR3 regions. After extraction, genomic DNA underwent amplification by bias-controlled multiplex PCR, followed by high-throughput sequencing. Turning to the authors' computational methods: Collapsing and filtering of sequences were performed to quantify the absolute abundance of each unique TCRbeta CDR3 region. T cell fraction was estimated by normalizing TCRbeta template counts to usable DNA, which was measured by amplifying reference genes present in all nucleated cells. Repertoire TCRs were annotated as SARS-CoV-2-specific when V gene, CDR3 amino acid sequence and J gene were exactly matched to a known reactive TCR set. The reference SARS-CoV-2 TCR set came from MIRA and was filtered for enrichment in COVID-19-positive ImmuneCODE repertoires, removing public or cross-reactive TCRs. Drawing on the MIRA antigens, annotated TCRs were analysed further at the level of specific ORF or position within ORF. Breadth was defined as annotated unique rearrangements over total unique productive rearrangements; depth was the summed frequency of those rearrangements. Two-sided Wilcoxon rank-sum tests were applied when comparing TCR breadth between groups. This immuneACCESS table, as held by TCRdb, lists in-frame sequences with V and J called but not all clones. Of the missing ones, under half trace to an unresolved V gene in checked studies; the others have no known cause. The V and J calls and clone size are taken from that table; D and trimming were inferred from the DNA. This sample comprises some 180,000 clones, approximately 88% of them detected only once. The ten largest make up around 6.3% of the sample.

Sample time point, as interpreted from the label and publication: individuals recovered from natural SARS-CoV-2 infection. The data were obtained in a study of Ad26.COV2.S vaccination and SARS-CoV-2 variants (dated by TCRdb to about 2021). As for the study more broadly: The specificity and breadth of SARS-CoV-2-reactive T cell receptors after Ad26.COV2.S vaccination were assessed by TCRbeta repertoire sequencing. A total of approximately 30 samples were included in the TCR-sequenced set, comprising approximately 20 Ad26.COV2.S vaccine recipients, 5 placebo recipients and 8 SARS-CoV-2 convalescent individuals.

The V and J ends are trimmed by 4 bases and 1 base, leaving 17 bases between them. CDR1 and CDR2, per the germline V gene, are SGDLS and YYNGEE. Its CDR3 holds 16 amino acids, cysteine through phenylalanine. The entry retains the CDR3 DNA only, 48 bases that are in frame from base 1. On the study overall, not on this receptor specifically: It was noted by the authors that total T cell responses may have been underestimated by the TCR breadth and depth analyses. Ad26.COV2.S recipients had higher spike-specific TCR breadth than placebo recipients (P = 0.0014). After vaccination, substantial breadth of spike-specific CD8+ and CD4+ T cell responses was reported. Non-spike TCR breadth was comparable between vaccine and placebo recipients, consistent with the vaccine containing only spike.

The receptor comes from a human donor who had recovered from COVID-19. Recombination linked TRBV9 to TRBJ1-1; 5 matching bases give a weak D call of TRBD1. The source material was peripheral blood, sampled after recovery from COVID-19. CDR3 region: CASSSSPGTSNTEAFF. The DNA is as follows: TGTGCCAGCAGCTCGAGTCCCGGGACGTCGAACACTGAAGCTTTCTTT.